The next 15 T cell receptor beta chains were all read from a single sample in a study of T cell repertoires in cytomegalovirus infection. MiXCR, run by TCRdb on the reads, gives a single entry per CDR3 protein. The top ten clones hold over 2.5% of a sample with just under 300,000 distinct CDR3 sequences, around 9.1% of them seen once. The specimen sequenced was PBMCs. All receptors come from a human donor in good health (CMV status not recorded). Some clones in this sample may be carry-over from other donors' samples.

The chain combines TRBV12-5 with TRBJ1-3; D gene unclear. The CDR3 is made up of 16 amino acids. Germline-derived CDR1 and CDR2 are LGHNT and FRNRAP. Trimming removed 0 bases at V and 0 bases at J, with 9 bases between. The CDR3 DNA reads as TGTGCTAGTGGTTTGGTCAGATCCAGCTCTGGAAACACCATATATTTT. It is translated as CASGLVRSSSGNTIYF.

The sample holds many counts of this clonotype. The chain combines TRBV20-1 with TRBJ1-5; D remains ambiguous. CDR1 is DFQATT, CDR2 SNEGSKA, per germline (reference sequence). The V end lost 0 bases, the J end lost 5 bases, and 11 bases lay between the germline ends. This CDR3 contains 14 residues. CDR3 loop: CSARDSEGYQPQHF. The CDR3 coding sequence is TGCAGTGCTAGAGATAGTGAGGGATATCAGCCCCAGCATTTT.

The J gene is TRBJ2-4, the V gene TRBV2; D is possibly TRBD1 (6 bases). CDR3 length: 17 residues. The germline CDR1 and CDR2 sequences are SNHLY and FYNNEI. Trimming left V 4 bases short and J 3 bases short, with 19 bases between. The CDR3 bases are TGTGCCAGCAGTGTCCCCCTCCGGGACACCGGCAAAAACATTCAGTACTTC. Its protein product is CASSVPLRDTGKNIQYF.

This clonotype was counted many times. The rearrangement links TRBV20-1 to TRBJ2-5; TRBD2 agrees at 11 bases. This CDR3 has 15 residues. The germline V gene encodes CDR1 DFQATT and CDR2 SNEGSKA (reference sequence). After removal of 6 bases from V and 5 bases from J, the junction contained 11 bases not matched to a gene. CDR3 DNA sequence: TGCAGTGCGGCCGGACTAGCGGGCGGTACGGAGACCCAGTACTTC. Translation gives CSAAGLAGGTETQYF.

This clonotype has just a few counts. The chain recombines TRBV15 with TRBJ2-5; 7 nucleotides match TRBD1. The CDR3 totals 15 residues. J was trimmed by 5 bases and V by 1 base; bases with no gene match: 7. CDR1 and CDR2 (germline): LNHNV, YYDKDF (reference sequence). The CDR3: CATSRGQGLRETQYF. As DNA, the CDR3 is TGTGCCACCAGCAGAGGACAGGGATTGAGGGAGACCCAGTACTTC.

The chain couples TRBV29-1 to TRBJ2-1; 7 positions agree with TRBD2. Germline CDR1 reads SQVTM; CDR2 reads ANQGSEA. CDR3 size: 14 residues. Trimming cost V 1 base and J 3 bases; bases outside gene matches: 3. CDR3 DNA sequence: TGCAGCGTTGAAGGGGCTAGCGGCTACAATGAGCAGTTCTTC. Translation gives CSVEGASGYNEQFF.

This clonotype was seen many times. This rearrangement joins TRBV2 to TRBJ2-7; possible D gene TRBD2, 6 bases. The germline CDR1 and CDR2 sequences are SNHLY and FYNNEI. With 11 bases removed from V and 0 bases from J, the gap between germline ends came to 8 bases. The CDR3 is 11 residues long. DNA for the CDR3: TGTGCCTCGGGAGCCTCCTACGAGCAGTACGTC. Translating it yields CASGASYEQYV.

The rearrangement links TRBV19 to TRBJ2-5; D is undetermined. V lost 3 bases, J lost 4 bases, and 9 bases lay in between. Germline CDR1 LNHDA, CDR2 SQIVND (reference sequence). The CDR3 length is 13 residues. The CDR3 DNA reads TGTGCCAGTAGTATCAGTTGGTCAGAGACCCAGTACTTC. Amino acids: CASSISWSETQYF.

This clonotype appeared many times. CDR3 DNA: TGCAGCGCCGGCGGCACCGGGGAGCTGTTTTTT. This gives the protein CSAGGTGELFF. V usage is TRBV29-1 and J usage is TRBJ2-2; D remains unclear. Germline CDR1 SQVTM, CDR2 ANQGSEA. The CDR3 loop spans 11 amino acids. V was pared by 7 bases and J by 4 bases, with 7 bases between.

This clonotype was seen many times. The rearrangement joins TRBV7-2 to TRBJ1-5; D uncertain. The CDR3 contains 15 residues. V was trimmed by 3 bases and J by 0 bases, leaving 9 bases between them. Germline V CDR1 and CDR2: SGHTA, FQGNSA. This CDR3 reads CASSLESHSNQPQHF. The CDR3 DNA reads TGTGCCAGCAGCTTGGAGAGTCATAGCAATCAGCCCCAGCATTTT.

The sample holds a few counts of this clonotype. The chain employs TRBV20-1 and TRBJ1-4, with 8 bases fitting TRBD1. Germline trimming cut 6 bases from V and 4 bases from J; bases unmatched to any gene: 10. The CDR3 runs to 15 residues. CDR1 and CDR2 (germline): DFQATT, SNEGSKA (reference sequence). This chain's CDR3 is CSAGIAGGNNEKLFF. CDR3 nucleotide sequence: TGCAGTGCAGGGATAGCAGGGGGCAATAATGAAAAACTGTTTTTT.

This clonotype was recorded at least ten times. J is TRBJ1-1 and V is TRBV14, with TRBD1 as a possible D gene (5 bases). Deletions cut 0 bases from V and 6 bases from J, with 11 bases between. The CDR3 totals 14 residues. CDR1 SGHDN and CDR2 FVKESK come from the germline V gene. The CDR3 protein is CASSQEIRGAEAFF. The CDR3 coding sequence is TGTGCCAGCAGCCAAGAAATACGGGGGGCTGAAGCTTTCTTT.

The CDR3 here is CASSYSGPREEAFF. CDR3 DNA: TGTGCCAGCAGTTACTCGGGACCTAGGGAGGAAGCTTTCTTT. This chain links TRBV6-2 or TRBV6-3 with TRBJ1-1; maybe TRBD1 (5 bases). This CDR3 is 14 amino acids long. Trimming removed 0 bases at V and 8 bases at J, with 13 bases between. Germline CDR1 and CDR2: MNHEY and SVGEGT.

This clonotype was seen repeatedly, ten times or more. This chain uses TRBV5-1 with TRBJ2-5; D is unclear. The CDR3 covers 13 residues. Deletions cut 0 bases from V and 8 bases from J, with 11 bases between. CDR1 is SGHRS, CDR2 YFSETQ, per germline. The CDR3 loop is CASSLDGGITQYF. For the CDR3, the DNA is TGCGCCAGCAGCTTGGACGGTGGTATTACCCAGTACTTC. The full variable domain, completed using reference TRBV5-1 and TRBJ2-5, is KAGVTQTPRYLIKTRGQQVTLSCSPISGHRSVSWYQQTPGQGLQFLFEYFSETQRNKGNFPGRFSGRQFSNSRSEMNVSTLELGDSALYLCASSLDGGITQYFGPGTRLLVL.

This clonotype has ten or more counts. The chain has TRBV20-1 and TRBJ1-2; possible D gene TRBD1, 6 bases. Germline assignment: CDR1 DFQATT and CDR2 SNEGSKA (reference sequence). Between the trimmed V and J ends, which lost 5 bases and 8 bases, there was a span of 12 bases. The CDR3 spans 11 residues. The CDR3, as DNA: TGCAGTGCTCGAGGGGGGACCGGCTACACCTTC. Translation gives CSARGGTGYTF.